These T cell receptor beta chains were read from a single sample in a study of OX40 agonist ivuxolimab in advanced cancers. Generated by immunoSEQ multiplex PCR, the TCRdb table keeps only in-frame clones and is missing some. The sample holds approximately 30,000 clones, about 88% seen once. Sequenced here: CD4+ or CD8+ T cells sorted from blood, sampled in a trial of the OX40 agonist ivuxolimab. Receptors were obtained from an adult with an advanced solid tumor such as melanoma, head and neck, liver or kidney cancer. Both conserved end residues are part of each CDR3. D genes are given only for firm matches. The size field is filled for only some rows; it gives once, few, many or a size class.

-	-	TRBV29-1	TRBJ2-7	CSVERTGTTPYEQYF	TGCAGCGTTGAAAGGACCGGGACAACTCCCTACGAGCAGTACTTC
-	-	TRBV7-7	TRBJ1-2	CASSPGQNYGYTF	TGTGCCAGCAGCCCTGGACAGAACTATGGCTACACCTTC
-	-	TRBV28	TRBJ2-1	CASSGGGALNEQFF	TGTGCCAGCAGTGGGGGAGGAGCTTTAAATGAGCAGTTCTTC
-	-	TRBV5-1	TRBJ2-1	CASSLWSSMNEQFF	TGCGCCAGCAGCTTGTGGTCTAGTATGAATGAGCAGTTCTTC
-	-	TRBV11-3	TRBJ2-1	CASSLEGEDYNEQFF	TGTGCCAGCAGCTTAGAGGGGGAGGACTACAATGAGCAGTTCTTC
-	-	TRBV7-9	TRBJ2-7	CASSFEQMSSYEQYF	TGTGCCAGCAGCTTCGAACAGATGAGCTCCTACGAGCAGTACTTC
TRBD2	-	TRBV28	TRBJ2-3	CASSFRLAGDTQYF	TGTGCCAGCAGTTTCAGACTAGCGGGAGATACGCAGTATTTT
-	once	TRBV27	TRBJ2-7	CASSFLGTTYEQYF	TGTGCCAGCAGTTTTCTCGGTACCACCTACGAGCAGTACTTC
-	-	TRBV14	TRBJ2-5	CASSQTMGLLETQYF	TGTGCCAGCAGCCAGACGATGGGACTCTTAGAGACCCAGTACTTC
-	-	TRBV12-5	TRBJ2-1	CASGSDREAYNEQFF	TGTGCTAGTGGGTCAGACAGGGAGGCCTACAATGAGCAGTTCTTC
-	-	TRBV19	TRBJ1-1	CASISTGLTEAFF	TGTGCCAGTATTTCTACCGGACTCACTGAAGCTTTCTTT
TRBD1	-	TRBV7-2	TRBJ1-1	CASSWPTGVNTEAFF	TGTGCCAGCAGCTGGCCTACAGGGGTGAACACTGAAGCTTTCTTT
-	-	TRBV6-5	TRBJ1-1	CASSYGKNTEAFF	TGTGCCAGCAGTTACGGGAAGAACACTGAAGCTTTCTTT
TRBD2	once	TRBV11-2	TRBJ2-1	CASSLGTSGSFGNEQFF	TGTGCCAGCAGCTTAGGGACTAGCGGGAGTTTTGGCAATGAGCAGTTCTTC
TRBD1	-	TRBV6-6	TRBJ2-2	CASSQDRAAGELFF	TGTGCCAGCAGTCAGGACAGGGCGGCCGGGGAGCTGTTTTTT
TRBD2	-	TRBV7-8	TRBJ2-1	CASSFLAGSYNEQFF	TGTGCCAGCAGCTTCCTAGCGGGTTCCTACAATGAGCAGTTCTTC
TRBD2	-	TRBV10-1	TRBJ2-1	CASSGRLAGDNEQFF	TGCGCCAGCAGTGGCCGACTAGCGGGTGACAATGAGCAGTTCTTC
-	once	TRBV10-3	TRBJ1-5	CAISPRTDQPQHF	TGTGCCATCAGTCCTCGGACCGATCAGCCCCAGCATTTT
TRBD2	-	TRBV19	TRBJ2-7	CASSMGLGGDEQYF	TGTGCCAGTAGTATGGGACTAGGAGGGGACGAGCAGTACTTC
-	-	TRBV9	TRBJ2-7	CASSEPTASPYEQYF	TGTGCCAGCAGCGAACCGACCGCGTCCCCGTACGAGCAGTACTTC
-	-	TRBV5-4	TRBJ2-4	CAGSTWDLGAKNIQYF	TGTGCCGGATCAACCTGGGACCTGGGGGCCAAAAACATTCAGTACTTC
-	-	TRBV5-6	TRBJ2-7	CASSADGAGSYEQYF	TGTGCCAGCAGCGCGGACGGGGCGGGAAGCTACGAGCAGTACTTC
-	-	TRBV4-3	TRBJ1-4	CASSQDGTLGGEKLFF	TGCGCCAGCAGCCAAGATGGGACCCTGGGCGGTGAAAAACTGTTTTTT
TRBD1	few	TRBV25-1	TRBJ1-2	CASSELPGGFGYTF	TGTGCCAGCAGTGAACTACCAGGGGGCTTTGGCTACACCTTC
-	once	TRBV6-6	TRBJ2-1	CASSYSGAYNEQFF	TGTGCCAGCAGTTACTCCGGGGCCTACAATGAGCAGTTCTTC
-	few	TRBV9	TRBJ2-2	CASSGRLYTGELFF	TGTGCCAGCAGCGGTCGACTGTACACCGGGGAGCTGTTTTTT
TRBD2	-	TRBV27	TRBJ2-1	CASSLRTSGSGDEQFF	TGTGCCAGCAGCCTTCGGACTAGCGGGAGCGGGGATGAGCAGTTCTTC
-	-	TRBV4-3	TRBJ1-2	CAGSQSAPLSGWDYGYTF	TGCGCCGGCAGCCAATCGGCCCCTTTGTCAGGGTGGGACTATGGCTACACCTTC
-	medium-sized	TRBV27	TRBJ2-1	CASSLSWGGLYNEQFF	TGTGCCAGCAGTTTAAGTTGGGGCGGTTTATACAATGAGCAGTTCTTC
-	-	TRBV11-2	TRBJ1-5	CASSPGGNQPQHF	TGTGCCAGCAGCCCAGGGGGCAATCAGCCCCAGCATTTT
-	-	TRBV28	TRBJ2-7	CAGSPNVYEQYF	TGTGCCGGCAGCCCAAATGTATACGAGCAGTACTTC
-	-	TRBV11-3	TRBJ2-7	CASSLLGLEQYF	TGTGCCAGCAGCTTATTGGGTCTGGAGCAGTACTTC
TRBD1	-	TRBV2	TRBJ1-4	CASSGPGTGVNEKLFF	TGTGCCAGCAGTGGGCCCGGGACAGGGGTTAATGAAAAACTGTTTTTT
TRBD2	-	TRBV11-2	TRBJ2-7	CASSSRWAGGPKNEQYF	TGTGCCAGCAGCTCCCGATGGGCGGGAGGGCCGAAAAACGAGCAGTACTTC
TRBD1	-	TRBV27	TRBJ2-5	CASSSPPTGEETQYF	TGTGCCAGCAGTTCCCCCCCGACAGGGGAAGAGACCCAGTACTTC
TRBD1	-	TRBV27	TRBJ2-7	CASSERQGPYEQYF	TGTGCCAGCAGTGAGAGACAGGGGCCCTACGAGCAGTACTTC
TRBD1	-	TRBV6-1	TRBJ1-3	CASRAPGQGKTTIYF	TGTGCCAGCAGAGCCCCGGGACAGGGAAAAACTACCATATATTTT
-	-	TRBV29-1	TRBJ1-1	CSVEGGDRDYTEAFF	TGCAGCGTTGAAGGGGGAGACAGAGATTACACTGAAGCTTTCTTT
-	-	TRBV29-1	TRBJ2-2	CSVVGHTGELFF	TGCAGCGTTGTGGGCCACACCGGGGAGCTGTTTTTT
-	-	TRBV27	TRBJ2-2	CASSLYRAGEGGELFF	TGTGCCAGCAGTTTGTACAGGGCGGGAGAGGGCGGGGAGCTGTTTTTT
-	-	TRBV10-1	TRBJ2-2	CASSGAGATGELFF	TGCGCCAGCAGCGGTGCGGGGGCTACCGGGGAGCTGTTTTTT
TRBD1	few	TRBV27	TRBJ2-5	CASKWTGAGAQATQYF	TGTGCCAGCAAGTGGACAGGCGCCGGGGCGCAGGCGACCCAGTACTTC
-	-	TRBV10-3	TRBJ1-1	CAISESGGFISTEAFF	TGTGCCATCAGTGAGTCAGGGGGTTTCATTTCTACTGAAGCTTTCTTT
TRBD2	-	TRBV7-7	TRBJ2-7	CASRRLAGVAYEQYF	TGTGCCAGCAGAAGACTAGCGGGAGTAGCGTACGAGCAGTACTTC
-	-	TRBV19	TRBJ1-1	CASSIGSAEAFF	TGTGCCAGTAGTATAGGCTCGGCAGAAGCTTTCTTT
-	-	TRBV5-6	TRBJ2-5	CASSRGTETQYF	TGTGCCAGCAGCCGCGGGACAGAGACCCAGTACTTC
TRBD2	-	TRBV19	TRBJ2-7	CASSIVAGLYEQYF	TGTGCCAGTAGTATCGTAGCGGGCCTCTACGAGCAGTACTTC
-	few	TRBV7-2	TRBJ2-2	CASSLVLGWAGELFF	TGTGCCAGCAGCCTCGTCTTGGGCTGGGCCGGGGAGCTGTTTTTT
-	-	TRBV15	TRBJ1-1	CATSRDPGWAEAFF	TGTGCCACCAGCAGAGACCCAGGGTGGGCTGAAGCTTTCTTT
-	-	TRBV28	TRBJ2-5	CASSRLWETQYF	TGTGCCAGCAGTAGGTTGTGGGAGACCCAGTACTTC
TRBD2	-	TRBV29-1	TRBJ2-1	CSVLGPGTSGRASYNEQFF	TGCAGCGTCCTGGGACCAGGGACTAGCGGGAGGGCCTCCTACAATGAGCAGTTCTTC
-	-	TRBV9	TRBJ1-3	CASSVGTASGNTIYF	TGTGCCAGCAGCGTAGGGACAGCGTCTGGAAACACCATATATTTT
TRBD1	once	TRBV5-6	TRBJ1-2	CASSPDRDYGYTF	TGTGCCAGCAGCCCGGACAGGGACTATGGCTACACCTTC